Below, one T cell receptor beta chain is given with its context. Its antigen target is currently unknown. Nothing much larger sits one base from this clone, and base qualities are not available. This specimen comes from a study of post-analysis software for immune sequencing data (dated by TCRdb to the mid-2010s). About the study as a whole: Disease courses on record covered relapsing-remitting, secondary progressive and progressive-relapsing multiple sclerosis, though some patients had no subtype annotation. The patient repertoires were compared against 11 previously published healthy control repertoires obtained from donors aged about 6 to 26 years. A subset of samples was prepared in parallel using single-end sample barcoding, then pooled and co-amplified after Illumina adapter ligation. The study at large found these results: Compared with controls, multiple sclerosis patients had significantly lower normalized Chao1 diversity, a finding suggesting substantial peripheral T-cell clonal expansion. Significantly higher frequencies in patients than in controls were found for five or six TRBV segments, including TRBV5-6, TRBV5-1 and TRBV20-1. The control group was slightly older than the multiple sclerosis patient group. Direct clustering with F measure showed strong co-clustering of samples prepared in the same batch, prompting a batch-effect correction.

Libraries came from PCR. TCRdb records Illumina HiSeq 2500 as the sequencer. Unique molecular identifiers were incorporated into TCR beta cDNA libraries to reduce PCR and sequencing biases. About 500,000 cDNA molecules were obtained per 1 to 10 million input T cells, so each molecule approximated one T cell. The patient libraries were prepared and sequenced using the same protocol as the earlier healthy control dataset. Samples belonging to the same batch were prepared together, multiplexed and sequenced on a shared HiSeq lane. As for the authors' bioinformatics: Raw barcoded reads were processed with MIGEC, discarding single-read molecular identifier groups before consensus assembly and CDR3 extraction. VDJtools was used for post-analysis of the clonotype tables, and diversity was normalized by down-sampling every dataset to the size of the smallest sample. In repertoire overlap clustering, CDR3 amino acid sequences, but not nucleotide sequences, were matched to correct batch-related cross-sample contamination. The raw public reads went through TCRdb reprocessing: fastp at Q25, MiXCR clone calling, in-frame beta chains kept. Under each unique CDR3 protein, matching rows form one entry showing the most common genes and DNA. These V and J calls derive from TCRdb rather than the authors' analysis. Across this sample there are about 380,000 distinct CDR3 sequences, with 30% to 45% seen only once. The ten most abundant clones make up 13% of the sample.

TCR beta repertoires were profiled from peripheral blood of over 10 young patients with multiple sclerosis to demonstrate the VDJtools post-analysis software. The patients with multiple sclerosis were children and adolescents between about 6 and 16 years of age. CDR1 and CDR2 (SEHNR, FQNEAQ) derive from the germline V gene (reference sequence). V loses 2 bases, J loses 8 bases, and the germline ends lie 16 bases apart. The CDR3 sequence holds 15 residues, the cysteine and phenylalanine included. Of all the DNA, just the CDR3 is kept, 45 bases in frame from base 1. This TCR derives from a girl aged 5-17 years with multiple sclerosis. The V and J genes are TRBV7-9 and TRBJ2-1; 5 matching bases give a weak D call of TRBD1. The sample consisted of blood. The DNA sequence is as follows: TGTGCCAGCAGCTTAAGATGGGGCGTTCCATATGAGCAGTTCTTC. This yields the protein CASSLRWGVPYEQFF.